This T cell receptor beta chain comes out of a study of shared clonotypes between healthy human individuals. Germline V gene lookup returns CDR1 SGHTA and CDR2 FQGTGA. Trimming took 3 bases from V and 7 from J; bases not matched to a gene: 4. CDR3 length: 13 residues. Profiling relied on immunoSEQ multiplex PCR, and the TCRdb table lists in-frame clones only, not all of them. The table lists hundreds of thousands of clones, 60% to 80% of them singletons. The rearrangement joins TRBV7-3 to TRBJ2-5, with 8 positions matching TRBD1. Sequenced input: memory CD4+ T cells sorted from blood. Subset defined: CD45RA-negative fraction. This receptor was obtained from a woman aged 25 to 39 in good health. The CDR3, as DNA: TGTGCCAGCAGCTTTGGACAGGGCGGGACCCAGTACTTC. Amino acid sequence: CASSFGQGGTQYF.